The rows below give T cell receptor beta chains drawn from one sample of a study of cytomegalovirus exposure and HLA in healthy donors. The data were produced by immunoSEQ multiplex PCR, yet TCRdb's version contains in-frame clones alone and is incomplete. Here the sample spans about 120,000 clones, 75% being singletons. Sequencing used PBMCs. The receptor set was obtained from a woman aged 40 to 55 in good health and CMV-seropositive. CDR3s include the opening cysteine and the closing phenylalanine or tryptophan. Fields, in order: D gene, J gene, V gene, clone size, CDR3 DNA, CDR3 protein. D genes are given only for firm matches. Where a row states a size, it is once, few, many or the class of an expanded clone; other rows omit it.

NA | TRBJ1-1 | TRBV25-1 | NA | TGTGCCAGCAGTGAACAGGGGACTGAAGCTTTCTTT | CASSEQGTEAFF
TRBD2 | TRBJ2-7 | TRBV7-8 | NA | TGTGCCAGCAGCTCCGGGGGACTAGCGGGAGAATACGAGCAGTACTTC | CASSSGGLAGEYEQYF
NA | TRBJ2-7 | TRBV7-7 | NA | TGTGCCAGCAGCTTAGGAGATACCTACGAGCAGTACTTC | CASSLGDTYEQYF
NA | TRBJ1-1 | TRBV7-2 | once | TGTGCCAGCAGCCACGGGAAGGGAGAAGCTTTCTTT | CASSHGKGEAFF
NA | TRBJ1-4 | TRBV28 | NA | TGTGCCAGCCGCAGACAGCCCACTAATGAAAAACTGTTTTTT | CASRRQPTNEKLFF
TRBD1 | TRBJ2-7 | TRBV4-3 | NA | TGCGCCAGCAGCCAATTCACAGGGGCCGCCTACGAGCAGTACTTC | CASSQFTGAAYEQYF
TRBD1 | TRBJ2-1 | TRBV9 | NA | TGTGCCAGCAGCGTCTACAGGGGGCAAGATGAGCAGTTCTTC | CASSVYRGQDEQFF
NA | TRBJ2-1 | TRBV19 | NA | TGTGCCAGTAGTATAGAAGTTCCTAAGCATGAGCAGTTCTTC | CASSIEVPKHEQFF
TRBD2 | TRBJ2-3 | TRBV6-6 | NA | TGTGCCAGCACCGAGCGGGGGGGCACAGATACGCAGTATTTT | CASTERGGTDTQYF
NA | TRBJ1-5 | TRBV15 | NA | TGTGCCACCAGCAGAGAGGGACTTTATCAGCCCCAGCATTTT | CATSREGLYQPQHF
NA | TRBJ1-1 | TRBV6-5 | NA | TGTGCCAGCAGTTACCAGGACAGATCAAACACTGAAGCTTTCTTT | CASSYQDRSNTEAFF
TRBD2 | TRBJ2-1 | TRBV5-4 | NA | TGTGCCAGCAGCACATTCACTAGCGATGAGCAGTTCTTC | CASSTFTSDEQFF
NA | TRBJ2-3 | TRBV27 | NA | TGTGCCAGCAGTTCACTAGAGATGACAGGAGGCACAGATACGCAGTATTTT | CASSSLEMTGGTDTQYF
TRBD2 | TRBJ2-7 | TRBV6-7 | NA | TGTGCCAGCCTGCCTGGACTAGCGGGCTACGAGCAGTACTTC | CASLPGLAGYEQYF
TRBD2 | TRBJ2-1 | TRBV7-3 | NA | TGTGCCAGCAGCCCCAGCGGGGGGGTTTACAATGAGCAGTTCTTC | CASSPSGGVYNEQFF
TRBD1 | TRBJ2-2 | TRBV7-3 | NA | TGTGCCAGCAGCCCGGGACAGGCCTCGGGGGAGCTGTTTTTT | CASSPGQASGELFF
TRBD1 | TRBJ1-4 | TRBV7-2 | few | TGTGCCAGCAGCGCGGACAGGGCAACCTCTTTAGAAAAACTGTTTTTT | CASSADRATSLEKLFF
NA | TRBJ2-7 | TRBV6-6 | NA | TGTGCCAGCAGTTTACAGGGATCCTACGAGCAGTACTTC | CASSLQGSYEQYF
NA | TRBJ2-7 | TRBV9 | NA | TGTGCCAGCAGCGGACCCCGGGACCGGGGGGAGCAGTACTTC | CASSGPRDRGEQYF
TRBD1 | TRBJ2-7 | TRBV27 | NA | TGTGCCAGCATCAAGCGACCAGGGACAGGGTGGTACGAGCAGTACTTC | CASIKRPGTGWYEQYF
TRBD2 | TRBJ2-5 | TRBV9 | NA | TGTGCCAGCAGCGTAGGGGGAGGGACTCAAGAGACCCAGTACTTC | CASSVGGGTQETQYF
NA | TRBJ1-5 | TRBV28 | NA | TGTGCCAGCCGGGACGGGAGTAGCAATCAGCCCCAGCATTTT | CASRDGSSNQPQHF
TRBD1 | TRBJ2-1 | TRBV6-5 | NA | TGTGCCAGCAGTTGCGACAGGGTATCCTACAATGAGCAGTTCTTC | CASSCDRVSYNEQFF
NA | TRBJ1-5 | TRBV6-6 | NA | TGTGCCAGCAGTGCCCCAGGTGGGCCCCAGCATTTT | CASSAPGGPQHF
NA | TRBJ1-2 | TRBV11-2 | few | TGTGCCAGCAGCTTAGCGGGACAAAACTATGGCTACACCTTC | CASSLAGQNYGYTF
TRBD2 | TRBJ2-7 | TRBV2 | NA | TGTGCCAGCAGCGGGACTAGCGGGGGCCACGAGCAGTACTTC | CASSGTSGGHEQYF
NA | TRBJ1-4 | TRBV11-2 | NA | TGTGCCAGCAGCTTAGGGCAGGGGACTAATGAAAAACTGTTTTTT | CASSLGQGTNEKLFF
NA | TRBJ1-1 | TRBV9 | NA | TGTGCCAGCAGCCCCGTGGGGCTGGCTGAAGCTTTCTTT | CASSPVGLAEAFF
NA | TRBJ2-7 | TRBV19 | NA | TGTGCCAGTAGTAAGACACCGAGCTCCTACGAGCAGTACTTC | CASSKTPSSYEQYF
TRBD1 | TRBJ1-1 | TRBV15 | NA | TGTGCCACCAGCAGAGAAGGGACAGGGTTTAGGAACACTGAAGCTTTCTTT | CATSREGTGFRNTEAFF
NA | TRBJ1-1 | TRBV19 | NA | TGTGCCAGTATGAGAGGGAACACTGAAGCTTTCTTT | CASMRGNTEAFF
TRBD1 | TRBJ1-5 | TRBV5-1 | NA | TGCGCCAGCAGCTTTTCCGGGACAGGGAAGAGCAATCAGCCCCAGCATTTT | CASSFSGTGKSNQPQHF
NA | TRBJ2-7 | TRBV7-3 | NA | TGTGCCAGCAGCCCACCGGGGACGGGGGTCCACGAGCAGTACTTC | CASSPPGTGVHEQYF
TRBD2 | TRBJ2-5 | TRBV30 | NA | TGTGCCTGGAGTACCGGGGGGGCGGGGCAAGAGACCCAGTACTTC | CAWSTGGAGQETQYF
NA | TRBJ2-7 | TRBV28 | once | TGTGCCAGCAAGGGTAGCGGTTCCTACGAGCAGTACTTC | CASKGSGSYEQYF
TRBD1 | TRBJ2-1 | TRBV5-1 | NA | TGCGCCAGCAGCTTGGCAGGGGGCCCTGAGCAGTTCTTC | CASSLAGGPEQFF
NA | TRBJ2-1 | TRBV7-9 | NA | TGTGCCAGCAGTCCACCCGGGGGATCCTACAATGAGCAGTTCTTC | CASSPPGGSYNEQFF
NA | TRBJ2-2 | TRBV29-1 | NA | TGCAGCGTTGTCAGGGGCGCGATGAACACCGGGGAGCTGTTTTTT | CSVVRGAMNTGELFF
NA | TRBJ2-2 | TRBV7-3 | few | TGTGCCAGCAGCTCCCGAGGCAGCTTCAACACCGGGGAGCTGTTTTTT | CASSSRGSFNTGELFF
TRBD1 | TRBJ2-1 | TRBV7-2 | NA | TGTGCCAGCAGCTTAGGACTGGGACAGGGCTATGAGCAGTTCTTC | CASSLGLGQGYEQFF
NA | TRBJ1-1 | TRBV4-3 | NA | TGCGCCAGCAGCCAAGACAGGGTTTATAACACTGAAGCTTTCTTT | CASSQDRVYNTEAFF
NA | TRBJ2-5 | TRBV18 | NA | TGTGCCAGCTCACCGAACGCAGGGGAGACCCAGTACTTC | CASSPNAGETQYF
TRBD2 | TRBJ2-3 | TRBV27 | NA | TGTGCCAGCAGCCCACTAGCGGAGGCGGCATATACGCAGTATTTT | CASSPLAEAAYTQYF
NA | TRBJ2-5 | TRBV2 | NA | TGTGCCAGCAGCAGGGAATCGGAGACCCAGTACTTC | CASSRESETQYF
NA | TRBJ1-1 | TRBV14 | NA | TGTGCCAGCAGCCAAGATTCGCGAGGGAATGGAATGAACACTGAAGCTTTCTTT | CASSQDSRGNGMNTEAFF
TRBD1 | TRBJ2-2 | TRBV9 | once | TGTGCCAGCAGCCCAGAAGGGGGCCGGTACACCGGGGAGCTGTTTTTT | CASSPEGGRYTGELFF
NA | TRBJ1-2 | TRBV1 | NA | TGCACCAGCAGCGGCCCCGCCACCTCAGCCTTC | CTSSGPATSAF
NA | TRBJ1-1 | TRBV30 | NA | TGTGCCTGGACCGTACTTCGGGGAGCTTTCTTT | CAWTVLRGAFF
NA | TRBJ1-1 | TRBV15 | NA | TGTGCCACCAGCAGAGATCGTTCCGGGACACCCGAGGACACTGAAGCTTTCTTT | CATSRDRSGTPEDTEAFF